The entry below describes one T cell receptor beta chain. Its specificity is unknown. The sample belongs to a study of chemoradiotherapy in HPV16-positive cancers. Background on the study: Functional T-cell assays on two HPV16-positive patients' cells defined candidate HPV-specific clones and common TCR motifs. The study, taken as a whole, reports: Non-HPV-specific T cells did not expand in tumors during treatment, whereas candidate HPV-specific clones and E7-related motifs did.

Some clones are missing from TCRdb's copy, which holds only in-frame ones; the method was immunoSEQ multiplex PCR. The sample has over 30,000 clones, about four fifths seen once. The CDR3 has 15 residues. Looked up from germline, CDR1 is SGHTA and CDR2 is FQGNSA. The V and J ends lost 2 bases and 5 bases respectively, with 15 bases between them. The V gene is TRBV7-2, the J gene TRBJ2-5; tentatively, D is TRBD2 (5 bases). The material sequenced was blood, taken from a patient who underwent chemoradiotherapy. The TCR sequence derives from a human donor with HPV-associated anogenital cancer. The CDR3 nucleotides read TGTGCCAGCAGCTTAACCTCTAGCAATGCGGAGACCCAGTACTTC. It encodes CASSLTSSNAETQYF.